A selection of T cell receptor beta chains follows, all from one sample in a study of shared clonotypes between healthy human individuals. The data were produced by immunoSEQ multiplex PCR, yet TCRdb's version contains in-frame clones alone and is incomplete. The table includes 2 million to 2.5 million clones, roughly 94% detected once. Source material: naive CD8+ T cells sorted from blood. All receptors derive from a man younger than 30 in good health. Both conserved end residues are part of each CDR3. The order of the fields is V gene, J gene, D gene, CDR3 protein, CDR3 DNA. D genes are given only for firm matches.

>TRBV6-5|TRBJ2-5|TRBD2
CASHAGGLLQETQYF
TGTGCCAGCCACGCGGGGGGCCTTCTCCAAGAGACCCAGTACTTC
>TRBV10-1|TRBJ2-1|TRBD2
CASSDSLAGYNEQFF
TGCGCCAGCAGTGATAGCCTAGCGGGGTACAATGAGCAGTTCTTC
>TRBV9|TRBJ2-7|NA
CASSPGATYEQYF
TGTGCCAGCAGCCCCGGCGCTACTTACGAGCAGTACTTC
>TRBV7-6|TRBJ2-1|NA
CASSLDPSFLESYAEQFF
TGTGCCAGCAGCTTAGACCCCTCTTTCCTAGAAAGTTACGCTGAGCAGTTCTTC
>TRBV28|TRBJ1-2|TRBD1
CASSLTGGGYTF
TGTGCCAGCAGCCTGACAGGGGGCGGCTACACCTTC
>TRBV29-1|TRBJ2-1|NA
CSVEFKAVGRDLFSYNEQFF
TGCAGCGTTGAATTCAAGGCGGTTGGGCGTGACCTGTTCTCCTACAATGAGCAGTTCTTC
>TRBV7-9|TRBJ2-3|TRBD2
CASDGAGGPDTQYF
TGTGCCAGCGATGGGGCGGGAGGACCAGATACGCAGTATTTT
>TRBV4-1|TRBJ1-2|TRBD1
CASSQNPGQQVYGYTF
TGCGCCAGCAGCCAAAATCCGGGACAGCAAGTTTATGGCTACACCTTC
>TRBV11-2|TRBJ2-7|TRBD2
CASSLPGTSRPYEQYF
TGTGCCAGCAGCTTACCAGGGACTAGCCGTCCCTACGAGCAGTACTTC
>TRBV7-2|TRBJ2-3|TRBD2
CASSPLAGGNPDTQYF
TGTGCCAGCAGCCCACTAGCGGGGGGTAACCCAGATACGCAGTATTTT